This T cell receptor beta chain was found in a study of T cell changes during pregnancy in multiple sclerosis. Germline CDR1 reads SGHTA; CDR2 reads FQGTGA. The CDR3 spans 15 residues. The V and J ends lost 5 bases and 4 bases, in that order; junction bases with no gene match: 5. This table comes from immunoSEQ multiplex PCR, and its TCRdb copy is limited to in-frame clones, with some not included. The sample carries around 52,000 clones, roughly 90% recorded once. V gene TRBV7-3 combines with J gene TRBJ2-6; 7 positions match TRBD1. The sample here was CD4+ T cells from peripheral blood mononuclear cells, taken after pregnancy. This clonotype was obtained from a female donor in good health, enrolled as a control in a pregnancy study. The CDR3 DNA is TGTGCCAGCAGCCTACAGGGGCGGGGGGCCAACGTCCTGACTTTC. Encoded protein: CASSLQGRGANVLTF.